This passage covers 32 T cell receptor beta chains from one sample sequenced in a study of cytomegalovirus exposure and HLA in healthy donors. Primers for the PCR totalled 60 Vbeta and 13 Jbeta. The protocol was immunoSEQ multiplex PCR, while the TCRdb copy is restricted to in-frame clones and leaves out a portion. Of about 140,000 clones listed, approximately 70% are singletons. Sequenced sample: PBMCs. The receptor source for this set is a human donor in good health.

As to this clone: At one end the junction does not follow the germline gene, possibly because of a read error. The chain carries TRBV7-7 and TRBJ2-5, with no clear D. The CDR3 runs to 13 residues. Germline CDR1 reads SSHAT; CDR2 reads FNYEAQ (reference sequence). CDR3 amino acids: CASSFGRQETQYF. The CDR3 bases are TGTGCTAGCAGCTTTGGCAGGCAAGAGACCCAGTACTTC.

As for this clone: Other DNA sequences from this sample encode an identical CDR3 as well. The gene calls are TRBV4-1 and TRBJ2-7; 7 bases are shared with TRBD1. Per the germline V gene, CDR1 is MGHRA and CDR2 is YSYEKL. The CDR3 has 15 amino acids. V lost 3 bases and J lost 4; bases outside the gene matches: 9. CDR3 amino acids: CASSQQGGPWYEQYF. The CDR3, as DNA: TGCGCCAGCAGCCAGCAAGGGGGCCCCTGGTACGAGCAGTACTTC.

This clone was counted between two and nine times. This chain connects TRBV15 to TRBJ2-1; 8 nucleotides align to TRBD2. The CDR3 runs 15 residues. Trimming took 5 bases from V and 10 from J; bases not matched to a gene: 13. In germline, CDR1 is LNHNV, CDR2 YYDKDF (reference sequence). The DNA for the CDR3 is TGTGCCACCAGCGGACCGGGGGGGATTAGCGGAGAGCAGTTCTTC. Encoded protein: CATSGPGGISGEQFF.

The chain employs TRBV10-3 and TRBJ2-7; D is possibly TRBD1 (6 bases). V lost 3 bases and J 2 bases, leaving 14 bases between the germline ends. CDR3 length: 15 residues. Germline values: CDR1 ENHRY, CDR2 SYGVKD. CDR3 region: CAISELRQEPYEQYF. The CDR3 DNA reads as TGTGCCATCAGTGAATTACGACAGGAACCCTACGAGCAGTACTTC.

The chain is built from TRBV6-5 and TRBJ2-5; tentative D call: TRBD2 (5 bases). Germline CDR1 and CDR2: MNHEY and SVGAGI. The V and J ends lost 5 bases and 5 bases respectively, with 12 bases between them. CDR3 length equals 13 residues. CDR3 DNA: TGTGCCAGCAGTAAAGGACTGTCGGAGACCCAGTACTTC. Its translation: CASSKGLSETQYF.

This sequence joins TRBV5-1 and TRBJ2-1; tentative D call: TRBD1 (5 bases). The CDR3 contains 13 residues. Trimming took off 2 bases at V and 8 bases at J, with 11 bases between the two ends. Per germline, CDR1 SGHRS and CDR2 YFSETQ. In DNA, the CDR3 is TGCGCCAGCAGCTTACCAGGGAACCATGAGCAGTTCTTC. Its protein product is CASSLPGNHEQFF. Supplemented by reference TRBV5-1 and TRBJ2-1, the full variable domain reads KAGVTQTPRYLIKTRGQQVTLSCSPISGHRSVSWYQQTPGQGLQFLFEYFSETQRNKGNFPGRFSGRQFSNSRSEMNVSTLELGDSALYLCASSLPGNHEQFFGPGTRLTVL.

The V call is TRBV2, the J call TRBJ1-5, with 10 bases that match TRBD1. Germline loops: CDR1 SNHLY, CDR2 FYNNEI. This CDR3 is built from 17 residues. The ends lost 4 bases at V and 3 bases at J; junction bases unmatched: 9. The CDR3 loop reads CASSVDRGQLSNQPQHF. CDR3 sequence (DNA): TGTGCCAGCAGTGTTGACAGGGGGCAACTTTCCAATCAGCCCCAGCATTTT.

The chain couples TRBV18 to TRBJ2-1; 8 bases are shared with TRBD2. V trimming: 4 bases; J trimming: 6 bases; junction bases outside the gene matches: 8. CDR1 and CDR2 (germline): KGHSH, LQKENI. This CDR3 contains 15 residues. The CDR3 DNA reads TGTGCCAGCTCACAAACTAGCGGTTGGGCCAATGAGCAGTTCTTC. Encoded protein: CASSQTSGWANEQFF.

The chain employs TRBV6-1 and TRBJ1-1; 8 bases agree with TRBD1. Germline CDR1 reads MNHNS; CDR2 reads SASEGT. This CDR3 contains 11 residues. V lost 7 bases, J lost 11 bases, and 6 bases stayed unmatched. The CDR3 DNA reads TGTGCCAGCACCTCAGGGGGCCGTGCTTTCTTT. This translates into CASTSGGRAFF.

DNA of the CDR3: TGTGCCAGCTCACAAACTAGCGGGGGGCCAGATACGCAGTATTTT. Translation gives CASSQTSGGPDTQYF. This sequence joins TRBV18 and TRBJ2-3, with 12 bases lining up with TRBD2. The length of the CDR3 is 15 residues. The germline V gene has CDR1 KGHSH and CDR2 LQKENI. J gave up 4 bases and V 4 bases, and 3 bases lay outside the gene matches.

In this sample, this clone is medium-sized. The chain links TRBV2 to TRBJ2-2, with 9 bases fitting TRBD1. Germline CDR1 reads SNHLY; CDR2 reads FYNNEI. The length of the CDR3 is 15 residues. With 6 bases clipped from V and 4 bases from J, the junction kept 6 bases outside the gene matches. The CDR3: CASRKGTGSTGELFF. Here the CDR3 DNA reads TGTGCCAGCAGGAAGGGGACAGGGAGCACCGGGGAGCTGTTTTTT.

This clone showed up just a few times. J is TRBJ2-1 and V is TRBV7-8; 11 nucleotides line up with TRBD2. J was trimmed by 6 bases and V by 2 bases; bases with no gene match: 6. The CDR3 extends over 16 amino acids. The germline V gene has CDR1 SGHVS and CDR2 FQNEAQ. The CDR3 coding sequence is TGTGCCAGCAGCTTACCGCTAGCGGGAGGCGGCAATGAGCAGTTCTTC. As protein: CASSLPLAGGGNEQFF.

The V gene is TRBV7-9, the J gene TRBJ2-7, with D tentatively TRBD2 (5 bases). Germline loops: CDR1 SEHNR, CDR2 FQNEAQ (reference sequence). CDR3 length: 13 amino acids. V lost 5 bases and J lost 4, with 12 bases in between. The CDR3 loop is CASSPTGVYEQYF. CDR3 nucleotide sequence: TGTGCCAGCAGCCCTACCGGGGTTTACGAGCAGTACTTC.

V usage is TRBV30 and J usage is TRBJ1-1, with 7 bases matching TRBD1. Germline V CDR1 and CDR2: GTSNPN, SVGIG (reference sequence). J lost 11 bases, V lost 2 bases, and 8 bases had no gene match. CDR3 length equals 12 residues. The DNA for the CDR3 is TGTGCCTGGAGTCCGACCGGGACAGAGGCTTTCTTT. Translated, it gives CAWSPTGTEAFF.

The V and J genes are TRBV4-1 and TRBJ2-3; the D is unclear. Germline CDR1 is MGHRA and CDR2 is YSYEKL. Trimming removed 5 bases at V and 2 bases at J, with 8 bases between. The CDR3 totals 13 residues. The CDR3 DNA follows: TGCGCCAGCAGCGAGCGACTCACAGATACGCAGTATTTT. Protein: CASSERLTDTQYF.

This rearrangement joins TRBV15 to TRBJ1-1; D unclear. The germline V gene has CDR1 LNHNV and CDR2 YYDKDF (reference sequence). The V end was cut by 1 base, the J end by 6 bases, with 12 bases between. This CDR3 has 14 residues. The CDR3 region has the DNA TGTGCCACCAGCAGAGGGACTTTTGGGTCTGAAGCTTTCTTT. It is translated as CATSRGTFGSEAFF.

The chain employs TRBV7-6 and TRBJ1-2; D call uncertain. Germline V lookup: CDR1 SGHVS, CDR2 FNYEAQ. Deletions cut 5 bases from V and 6 bases from J, with 16 bases between. This CDR3 comprises 14 residues. Here the CDR3 reads CASSPKVVRDGYTF. The CDR3 bases are TGTGCCAGCAGCCCTAAAGTCGTACGGGATGGCTACACCTTC.

The chain employs TRBV11-2 and TRBJ1-2; D is possibly TRBD1 (5 bases). V lost 4 bases and J lost 14, with 17 bases in between. Germline CDR1 is SGHAT and CDR2 is FQNNGV. The CDR3 is made up of 12 amino acids. This CDR3 reads CASSSHERQQTF. In nucleotides, the CDR3 is TGTGCCAGCAGCTCACACGAAAGACAGCAAACCTTC.

This clone appeared once. The chain uses TRBV18 and TRBJ1-5; D possibly corresponds to TRBD1 (5 bases). The CDR3 totals 13 residues. The germline V and J ends were trimmed by 1 base and 4 bases, with 5 bases remaining between them. CDR1 KGHSH and CDR2 LQKENI come from the germline V gene. CDR3 DNA sequence: TGTGCCAGCTCACCACAGGGGAATCAGCCCCAGCATTTT. It translates to CASSPQGNQPQHF.

The gene calls are TRBV5-4 and TRBJ1-3; D gene uncertain. CDR3 length: 15 residues. CDR1 SGHNT and CDR2 YYREEE come from the germline V gene (reference sequence). Trimming removed 3 bases from V and 2 bases from J, with 12 bases in between. The chain's CDR3 is CASSSSGSPGNTIYF. The CDR3 DNA follows: TGTGCCAGCAGCTCCTCGGGGTCCCCTGGAAACACCATATATTTT.

This clone was seen a few times. The V gene is TRBV29-1, the J gene TRBJ2-7, with 13 bases lining up with TRBD2. Germline V gene sequence: CDR1 SQVTM, CDR2 ANQGSEA. There are 15 residues in the CDR3. After removal of 2 bases from V and 2 bases from J, the junction contained 3 bases not matched to a gene. The CDR3 here is CSVEKGTSGAYEQYF. CDR3 nucleotide sequence: TGCAGCGTTGAAAAAGGGACTAGCGGGGCCTACGAGCAGTACTTC.

The V gene is TRBV19, the J gene TRBJ2-7; 10 nucleotides align to TRBD2. J lost 4 bases, V lost 4 bases, and 7 bases had no gene match. Germline V gene data show CDR1 as LNHDA and CDR2 as SQIVND (reference sequence). This CDR3 comprises 15 residues. CDR3 residues: CASSTIAGGVYEQYF. The CDR3 coding sequence is TGTGCCAGTAGTACTATAGCGGGGGGTGTGTACGAGCAGTACTTC.

A few counts support this clone. This rearrangement joins TRBV5-6 to TRBJ2-2; 8 nucleotides match TRBD2. Germline loops: CDR1 SGHDT, CDR2 YYEEEE. Trimming took 5 bases from V and 7 from J; bases not matched to a gene: 7. This CDR3 spans 14 amino acids. Here the CDR3 reads CASRTRGAGGELFF. The CDR3 DNA sequence: TGTGCCAGCAGAACGCGGGGGGCAGGCGGGGAGCTGTTTTTT.

This clone showed up just a few times. V is TRBV28 and J is TRBJ1-5; 7 bases map to TRBD1. This CDR3 has 17 residues. V shed 6 bases, J shed 3 bases, and the junction held 14 bases outside the gene matches. Germline values: CDR1 MDHEN, CDR2 SYDVKM. This CDR3 reads CASRSYTGVGDNQPQHF. CDR3 sequence (DNA): TGTGCCAGCAGGTCGTATACAGGGGTCGGCGACAATCAGCCCCAGCATTTT.

The chain is built from TRBV28 and TRBJ2-1, with D uncertain. Per germline, CDR1 MDHEN and CDR2 SYDVKM. Deletions cut 2 bases from V and 6 bases from J, with 8 bases between. The CDR3 contains 13 residues. The CDR3 loop reads CASSLPGSNEQFF. CDR3 coding DNA: TGTGCCAGCAGTTTACCCGGGTCCAATGAGCAGTTCTTC.

The genes are TRBV6-5 and TRBJ2-1; tentatively, D is TRBD2 (5 bases). This CDR3 has 13 amino acids. V shed 4 bases and J shed 9 bases, with 13 bases lying between them. Germline values: CDR1 MNHEY, CDR2 SVGAGI. The CDR3 region has the DNA TGTGCCAGCAGTTCCTCGATAGGGAGTGAGCAGTTCTTC. Protein product: CASSSSIGSEQFF.

The rearrangement links TRBV9 to TRBJ1-1; TRBD1 matches at 7 bases. Germline CDR1 is SGDLS and CDR2 is YYNGEE. The CDR3 contains 14 residues. V trimming: 3 bases; J trimming: 3 bases; junction bases outside the gene matches: 5. The CDR3 reads CASSGRDSDTEAFF. The CDR3 DNA is TGTGCCAGCAGCGGACGGGACAGTGACACTGAAGCTTTCTTT.

This chain links TRBV29-1 with TRBJ2-1; D is ambiguous. V lost 8 bases to trimming and J lost 9 bases, with 11 bases between them. There are 10 residues in the CDR3. CDR1 is SQVTM and CDR2 is ANQGSEA in the germline V gene. The CDR3 sequence: CSFRVSEQFF. Here the CDR3 DNA reads TGCAGCTTTCGGGTCAGTGAGCAGTTCTTC.

This clone was observed a handful of times. Within the sample, other DNA sequences also encode this same CDR3. The CDR3 loop reads CASSVTYEQYF. DNA for the CDR3: TGTGCCAGCAGTGTTACCTACGAGCAGTACTTC. The chain links TRBV2 to TRBJ2-7, with D unclear. Germline V gene lookup returns CDR1 SNHLY and CDR2 FYNNEI. Between the trimmed V and J ends, which lost 4 bases and 2 bases, there was a span of 3 bases. This CDR3 region has 11 residues.

The rearrangement links TRBV19 to TRBJ1-5; the D gene is possibly TRBD1 (5 bases). Germline CDR1 reads LNHDA; CDR2 reads SQIVND (reference sequence). The CDR3 is made up of 14 amino acids. The V end was cut by 3 bases, the J end by 1 base, with 7 bases between. CDR3: CASSMTESNQPQHF. The CDR3 nucleotides read TGTGCCAGTAGTATGACAGAGAGCAATCAGCCCCAGCATTTT.

The CDR3 nucleotides read TGTGCCAGCTCACCAGGAAGGGGAGGGGAGACCCAGTACTTC. Translation: CASSPGRGGETQYF. This chain connects TRBV18 to TRBJ2-5, with 7 bases identical to TRBD2. The length of the CDR3 is 14 residues. CDR1 and CDR2 (germline): KGHSH, LQKENI. Trimming took 2 bases from V and 5 from J; bases not matched to a gene: 5.

In its sample, this clone was seen a few times. This chain joins TRBV9 and TRBJ2-7; the match to TRBD2 covers 9 bases. The CDR3 contains 15 residues. The V segment lost 0 bases and the J segment 3 bases; nucleotides outside the gene matches: 4. The germline V gene encodes CDR1 SGDLS and CDR2 YYNGEE. This CDR3 reads CASSVGAGGIYEQYF. The CDR3 DNA is TGTGCCAGCAGCGTAGGAGCGGGGGGCATCTACGAGCAGTACTTC.